Listed below are T cell receptor beta chains from one sample, sequenced in a study of blood T cells in healthy people across ages. TCRdb ran MiXCR on the 5' RACE reads and lists one entry per CDR3 protein. This sample has approximately 1,000,000 distinct CDR3 sequences, with less than 45% found just once. Specimen: blood. The receptor source for this set is a man aged 18 to 29 in good health. Each CDR3 is given with its conserved first and last residue. Fields, in order: V gene, D gene, clone size, J gene, CDR3 DNA, CDR3 protein. The D gene is left open where the match is weak. Clone size is stated in some rows and not others, as once, few, many or a class when expanded.

TRBV7-2,-,-,TRBJ2-5,TGTGCCAGCAGCGTCGACGGAAGCTCCGACAATGAGCAGTACTTC,CASSVDGSSDNEQYF
TRBV10-3,-,-,TRBJ1-3,TGTGCCATCAGTGAGTCGACTTTAGACACCATATATTTT,CAISESTLDTIYF
TRBV28,TRBD2,few,TRBJ2-1,TGTGCCAGCAGTTCCCTTGGACTAGCGGCCTACAATGAGCAGTTCTTC,CASSSLGLAAYNEQFF
TRBV7-9,-,once,TRBJ1-5,TGTGCCAGCAGCTTGGATGGGTTGGGTCAGCCCCAGCATTTT,CASSLDGLGQPQHF
TRBV27,-,-,TRBJ1-2,TGTGCCAGCAGTTTACAAGGGACTAACTATGGCCACACCTTC,CASSLQGTNYGHTF
TRBV6-6,TRBD1,-,TRBJ1-5,TGTGCCGGCATGGGACAGGGGAAAAATCAGCCCCAGCATTTT,CAGMGQGKNQPQHF
TRBV25-1,-,few,TRBJ2-3,TGTGCCAGCAGTGCTTACACTCTCGATACGCAGTATTTT,CASSAYTLDTQYF
TRBV6-1,TRBD1,-,TRBJ2-7,TGTGCCGGCAGTGAACCCTCCGGGACAGGCTACGAGCAGTACTTC,CAGSEPSGTGYEQYF
TRBV5-1,-,-,TRBJ2-3,TGCGTCAGCAGCTTTTCCCCTCCGGGACAACTTTATTCCACAGATACGCAGTATTTT,CVSSFSPPGQLYSTDTQYF
TRBV12-3/TRBV12-4,TRBD1,-,TRBJ2-1,TGTGCCAGCAGTATGGGACAGTCCTTCTACAATGAGCAGTTCTTC,CASSMGQSFYNEQFF
TRBV4-1,-,once,TRBJ1-6,TGCGCCAGCAGCCAGCCGGACAGAAATAATTCACCCCTCCACTTT,CASSQPDRNNSPLHF
TRBV7-2,-,-,TRBJ2-3,TGTGCCAACAGCTTAGGCTTACCTTGGCGCGCAGATACGCAGTATTTT,CANSLGLPWRADTQYF
TRBV4-3,-,-,TRBJ1-3,TGCGCCAGCAGCCAAGATTTCCCCGGACAGGGAAACACCATATATTTT,CASSQDFPGQGNTIYF
TRBV12-3/TRBV12-4,-,-,TRBJ1-2,TGTGCCAGCAGTTTAAGGGGGGCGAGAGGCTACACCTTC,CASSLRGARGYTF
TRBV29-1,-,-,TRBJ2-5,TGCAGCGTCGAAAGTGGGACCTCCAATGAGCAGTACTTC,CSVESGTSNEQYF
TRBV10-3,TRBD1,many,TRBJ2-1,TGTGCCATCAAATCCGGGACAGGGGAGTGGAATGAGCAGTTCTTC,CAIKSGTGEWNEQFF